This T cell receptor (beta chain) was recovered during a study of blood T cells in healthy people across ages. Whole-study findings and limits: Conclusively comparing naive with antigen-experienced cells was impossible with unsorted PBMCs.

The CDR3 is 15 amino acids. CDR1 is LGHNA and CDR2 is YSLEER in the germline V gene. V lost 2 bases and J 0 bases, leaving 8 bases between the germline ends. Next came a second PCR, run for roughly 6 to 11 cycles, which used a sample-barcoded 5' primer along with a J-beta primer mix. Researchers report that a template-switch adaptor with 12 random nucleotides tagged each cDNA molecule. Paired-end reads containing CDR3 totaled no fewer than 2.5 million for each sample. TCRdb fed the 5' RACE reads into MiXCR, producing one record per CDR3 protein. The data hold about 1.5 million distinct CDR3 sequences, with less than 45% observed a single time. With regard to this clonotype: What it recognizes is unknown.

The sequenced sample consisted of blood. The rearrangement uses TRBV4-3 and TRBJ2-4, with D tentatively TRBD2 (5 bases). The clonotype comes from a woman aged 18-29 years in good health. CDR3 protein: CASSQSGGAKNIQYF. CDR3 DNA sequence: TGCGCCAGCAGCCAAAGCGGTGGAGCCAAAAACATTCAGTACTTC.